The TCR beta chain described here comes from a study of shared clonotypes between healthy human individuals. The germline gives CDR1 KGHSH, CDR2 LQKENI. CDR3 length: 13 residues. The V end was cut by 5 bases, the J end by 7 bases, with 14 bases between. Sequencing used immunoSEQ multiplex PCR; TCRdb keeps in-frame clones, though not all of them. The repertoire consists of over 1.5 million clones, with 95% to 99% occurring once and the leading ten covering less than 0.55%. This chain uses TRBV18 with TRBJ1-1; D is undetermined. Sequencing was carried out using naive CD4+ T cells sorted from blood. The subset here: CD45RA+ positively selected. The TCR sequence derives from a man aged 25 to 40 in good health. The CDR3 DNA follows: TGTGCCAGCTCATCGTACCAGGTTAATGAAGCTTTCTTT. As protein: CASSSYQVNEAFF.